This TCR beta chain was recorded in a study of patients and donors after allogeneic stem cell transplantation. This clonotype has only one observation. MiXCR, run by TCRdb on the RT-PCR reads, gives a single entry per CDR3 protein. The repertoire holds roughly 940,000 distinct CDR3 sequences, with approximately 19% as singletons. The CDR3 consists of 14 residues. V was trimmed by 4 bases and J by 5 bases, leaving 13 bases between them. The germline CDR1 and CDR2 sequences are SGHTA and FQGTGA. The rearrangement links TRBV7-3 to TRBJ2-3; D is undetermined. The receptor's source is a human donor who was either an allogeneic HSCT recipient or a stem cell or donor lymphocyte infusion donor (not recorded which). It is not recorded whose cells these are; they may come from a transplant donor. What was sequenced was blood, either unsorted or a sorted T cell fraction (not recorded which). The CDR3 DNA follows: TGTGCCAGCAGCTCCCCCCAGACGGGAGATACGCAGTATTTT. It translates to CASSSPQTGDTQYF.